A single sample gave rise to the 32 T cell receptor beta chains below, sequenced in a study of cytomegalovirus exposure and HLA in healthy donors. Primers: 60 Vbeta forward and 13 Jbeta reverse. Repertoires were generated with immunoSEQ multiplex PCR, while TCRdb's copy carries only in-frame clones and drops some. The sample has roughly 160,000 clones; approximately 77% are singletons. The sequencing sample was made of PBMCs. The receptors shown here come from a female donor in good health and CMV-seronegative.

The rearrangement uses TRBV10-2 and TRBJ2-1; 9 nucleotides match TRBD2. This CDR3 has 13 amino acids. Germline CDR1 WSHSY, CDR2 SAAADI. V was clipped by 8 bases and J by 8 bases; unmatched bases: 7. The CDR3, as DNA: TGCGCCAGCCTCCCAGCGGGGGGTCATGAGCAGTTCTTC. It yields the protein CASLPAGGHEQFF.

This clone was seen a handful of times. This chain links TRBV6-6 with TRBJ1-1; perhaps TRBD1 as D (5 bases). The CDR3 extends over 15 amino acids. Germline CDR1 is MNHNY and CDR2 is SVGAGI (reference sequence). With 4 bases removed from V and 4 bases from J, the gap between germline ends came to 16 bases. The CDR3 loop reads CASSLGPDGVTEAFF. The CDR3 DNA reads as TGTGCCAGCAGTTTGGGGCCTGATGGGGTCACTGAAGCTTTCTTT.

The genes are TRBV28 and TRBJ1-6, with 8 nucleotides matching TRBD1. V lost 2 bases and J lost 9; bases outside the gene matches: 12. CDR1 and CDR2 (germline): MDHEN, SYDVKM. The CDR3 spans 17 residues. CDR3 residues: CASSLPHSGGAGSPLHF. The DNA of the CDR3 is TGTGCCAGCAGTTTACCTCACTCAGGGGGCGCGGGTTCACCCCTCCACTTT. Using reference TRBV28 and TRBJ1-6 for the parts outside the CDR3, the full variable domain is DVKVTQSSRYLVKRTGEKVFLECVQDMDHENMFWYRQDPGLGLRLIYFSYDVKMKEKGDIPEGYSVSREKKERFSLILESASTNQTSMYLCASSLPHSGGAGSPLHFGNGTRLTVT.

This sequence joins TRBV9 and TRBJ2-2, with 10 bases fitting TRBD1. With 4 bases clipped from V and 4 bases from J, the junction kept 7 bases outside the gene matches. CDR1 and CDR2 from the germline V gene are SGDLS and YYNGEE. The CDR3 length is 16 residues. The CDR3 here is CASSTGGTGATGELFF. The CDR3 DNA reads TGTGCCAGCAGCACAGGCGGGACAGGGGCCACCGGGGAGCTGTTTTTT. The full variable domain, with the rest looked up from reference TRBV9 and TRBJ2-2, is DSGVTQTPKHLITATGQRVTLRCSPRSGDLSVYWYQQSLDQGLQFLIQYYNGEERAKGNILERFSAQQFPDLHSELNLSSLELGDSALYFCASSTGGTGATGELFFGEGSRLTVL.

The CDR3 sequence is CASSTGVTEAFF. The CDR3 region has the DNA TGCGCCAGCAGCACAGGGGTCACTGAAGCTTTCTTT. V is TRBV5-1 and J is TRBJ1-1, with 7 bases that match TRBD1. V lost 4 bases, J lost 4 bases, and 1 base stayed unmatched. Germline V lookup: CDR1 SGHRS, CDR2 YFSETQ. This CDR3 contains 12 residues.

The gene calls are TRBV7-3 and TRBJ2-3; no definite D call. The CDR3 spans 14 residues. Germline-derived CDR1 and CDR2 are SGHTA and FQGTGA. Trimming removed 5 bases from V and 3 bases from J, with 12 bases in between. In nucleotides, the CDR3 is TGTGCCAGCAGCGACCCACGAGGAACAGATACGCAGTATTTT. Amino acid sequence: CASSDPRGTDTQYF.

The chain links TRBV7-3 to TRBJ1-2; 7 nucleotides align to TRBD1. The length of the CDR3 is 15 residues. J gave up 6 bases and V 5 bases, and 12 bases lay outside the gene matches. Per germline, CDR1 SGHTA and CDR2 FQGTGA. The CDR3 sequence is CASSPTGTDPHGYTF. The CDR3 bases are TGTGCCAGCAGCCCGACTGGGACAGACCCTCATGGCTACACCTTC.

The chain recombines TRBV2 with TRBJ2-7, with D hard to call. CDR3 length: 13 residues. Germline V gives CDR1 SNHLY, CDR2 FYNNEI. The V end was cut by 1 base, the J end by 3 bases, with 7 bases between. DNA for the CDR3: TGTGCCAGCAGTGAAGGACATGTCTACGAGCAGTACTTC. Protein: CASSEGHVYEQYF.

CDR3 DNA: TGCGCCAGCAGCCAGCAAACGGGACTAGCGGTTTACGAGCAGTACTTC. It is translated as CASSQQTGLAVYEQYF. This rearrangement joins TRBV4-1 to TRBJ2-7; 11 bases match TRBD2. V dropped 3 bases and J dropped 4; count of bases not matched to a gene: 8. The CDR3 has 16 amino acids. CDR1 is MGHRA, CDR2 YSYEKL, per germline.

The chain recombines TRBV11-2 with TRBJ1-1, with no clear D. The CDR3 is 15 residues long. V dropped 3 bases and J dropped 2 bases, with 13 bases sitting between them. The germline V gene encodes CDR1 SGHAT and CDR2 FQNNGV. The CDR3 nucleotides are TGTGCCAGCAGCTTTGCGACTCGGACTAACACTGAAGCTTTCTTT. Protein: CASSFATRTNTEAFF.

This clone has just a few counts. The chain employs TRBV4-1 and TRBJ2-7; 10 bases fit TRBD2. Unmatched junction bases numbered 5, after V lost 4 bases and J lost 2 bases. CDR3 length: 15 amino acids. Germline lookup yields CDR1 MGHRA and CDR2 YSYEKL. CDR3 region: CASSRGTSGAYEQYF. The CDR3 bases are TGCGCCAGCAGCCGAGGAACTAGCGGGGCCTACGAGCAGTACTTC.

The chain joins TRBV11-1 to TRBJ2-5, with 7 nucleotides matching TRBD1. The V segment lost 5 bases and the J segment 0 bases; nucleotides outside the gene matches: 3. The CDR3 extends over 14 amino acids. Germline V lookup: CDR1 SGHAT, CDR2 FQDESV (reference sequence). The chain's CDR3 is CASSTTGYQETQYF. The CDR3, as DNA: TGTGCCAGCAGCACGACAGGGTACCAAGAGACCCAGTACTTC.

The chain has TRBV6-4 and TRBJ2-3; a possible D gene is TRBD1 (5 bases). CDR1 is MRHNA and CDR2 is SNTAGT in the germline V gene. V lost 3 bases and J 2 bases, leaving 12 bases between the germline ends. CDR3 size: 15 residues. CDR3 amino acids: CASSEGRGSTDTQYF. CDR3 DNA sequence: TGTGCCAGCAGTGAGGGGCGCGGATCCACAGATACGCAGTATTTT.

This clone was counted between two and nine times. CDR3 in DNA: TGTGCCAGCAGGCGGGGACAGGGCGGGAATGAGCAGTTCTTC. Translating gives CASRRGQGGNEQFF. This rearrangement joins TRBV5-4 to TRBJ2-1; 9 nucleotides agree with TRBD1. CDR3 size: 14 residues. Germline lookup yields CDR1 SGHNT and CDR2 YYREEE (reference sequence). V shed 5 bases, J shed 7 bases, and the junction held 7 bases outside the gene matches.

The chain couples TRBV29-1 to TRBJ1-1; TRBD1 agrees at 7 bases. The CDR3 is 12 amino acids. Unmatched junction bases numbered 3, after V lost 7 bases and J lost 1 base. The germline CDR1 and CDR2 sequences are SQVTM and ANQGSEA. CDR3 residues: CSAGQENTEAFF. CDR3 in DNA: TGCAGCGCCGGACAGGAGAACACTGAAGCTTTCTTT.

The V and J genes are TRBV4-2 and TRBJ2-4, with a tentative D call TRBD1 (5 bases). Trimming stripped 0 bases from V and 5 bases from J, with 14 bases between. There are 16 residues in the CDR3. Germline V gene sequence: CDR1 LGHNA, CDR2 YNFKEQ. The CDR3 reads CASSQDWGGFQNIQYF. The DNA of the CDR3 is TGTGCCAGCAGCCAAGATTGGGGCGGTTTTCAAAACATTCAGTACTTC.

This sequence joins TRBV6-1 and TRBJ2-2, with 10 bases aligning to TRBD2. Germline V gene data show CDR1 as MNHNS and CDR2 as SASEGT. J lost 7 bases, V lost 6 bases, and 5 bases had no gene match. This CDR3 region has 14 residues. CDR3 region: CASRLAGSGGELFF. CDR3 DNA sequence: TGTGCCAGCAGACTAGCGGGAAGTGGCGGGGAGCTGTTTTTT.

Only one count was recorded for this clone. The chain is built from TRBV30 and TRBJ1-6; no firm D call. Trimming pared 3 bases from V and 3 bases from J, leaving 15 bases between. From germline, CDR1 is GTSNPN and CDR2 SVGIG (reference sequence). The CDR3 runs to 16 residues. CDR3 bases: TGTGCCTGGAGATCCGACGGAGGTGTCTATAATTCACCCCTCCACTTT. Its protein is CAWRSDGGVYNSPLHF.

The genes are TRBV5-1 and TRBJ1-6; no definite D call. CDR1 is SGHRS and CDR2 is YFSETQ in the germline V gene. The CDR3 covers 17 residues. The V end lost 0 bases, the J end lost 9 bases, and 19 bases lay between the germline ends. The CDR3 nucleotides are TGCGCCAGCAGCTTGGTGTCCGTGCAGGTTACTAGTTCACCCCTCCACTTT. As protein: CASSLVSVQVTSSPLHF.

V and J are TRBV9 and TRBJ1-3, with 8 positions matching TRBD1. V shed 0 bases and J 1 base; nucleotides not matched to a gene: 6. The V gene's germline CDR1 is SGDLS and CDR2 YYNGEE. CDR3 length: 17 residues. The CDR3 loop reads CASSVADRAVSGNTIYF. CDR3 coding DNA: TGTGCCAGCAGCGTAGCGGACAGGGCAGTTTCTGGAAACACCATATATTTT.

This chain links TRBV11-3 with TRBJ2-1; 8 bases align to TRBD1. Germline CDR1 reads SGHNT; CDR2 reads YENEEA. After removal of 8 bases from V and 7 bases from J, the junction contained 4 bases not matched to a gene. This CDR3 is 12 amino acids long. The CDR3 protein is CASGQGRNEQFF. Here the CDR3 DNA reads TGTGCCAGCGGACAGGGTCGAAATGAGCAGTTCTTC.

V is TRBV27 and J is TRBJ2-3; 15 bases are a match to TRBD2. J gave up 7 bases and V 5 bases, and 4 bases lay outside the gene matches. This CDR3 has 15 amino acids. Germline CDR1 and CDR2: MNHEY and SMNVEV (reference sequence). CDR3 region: CASSLGLAGGHTQYF. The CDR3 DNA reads TGTGCCAGCAGTCTGGGACTAGCGGGAGGTCATACGCAGTATTTT.

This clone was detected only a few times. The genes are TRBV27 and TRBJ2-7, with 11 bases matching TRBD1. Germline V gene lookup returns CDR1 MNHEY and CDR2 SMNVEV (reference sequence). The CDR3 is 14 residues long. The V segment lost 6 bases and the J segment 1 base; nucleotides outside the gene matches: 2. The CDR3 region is CASRDRGPSYEQYF. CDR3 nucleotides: TGTGCCAGCAGGGACAGGGGGCCGTCCTACGAGCAGTACTTC.

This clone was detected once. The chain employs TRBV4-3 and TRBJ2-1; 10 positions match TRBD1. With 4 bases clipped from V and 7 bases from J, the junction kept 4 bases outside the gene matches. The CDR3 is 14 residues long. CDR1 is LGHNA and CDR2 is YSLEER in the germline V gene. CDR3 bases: TGCGCCAGCAGCCCGGACAGGGGGGAGAATGAGCAGTTCTTC. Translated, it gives CASSPDRGENEQFF.

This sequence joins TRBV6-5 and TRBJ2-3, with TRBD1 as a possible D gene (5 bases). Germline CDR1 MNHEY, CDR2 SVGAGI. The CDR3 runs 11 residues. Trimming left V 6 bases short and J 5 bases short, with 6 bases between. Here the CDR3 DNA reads TGTGCCAGCAGAACAGGAGATACGCAGTATTTT. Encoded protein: CASRTGDTQYF.

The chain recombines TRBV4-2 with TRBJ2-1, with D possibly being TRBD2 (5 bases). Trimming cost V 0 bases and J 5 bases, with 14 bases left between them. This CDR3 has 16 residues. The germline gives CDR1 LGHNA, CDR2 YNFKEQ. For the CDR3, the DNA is TGTGCCAGCAGCCAAGATAGGCGGGCCACCGACAATGAGCAGTTCTTC. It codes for CASSQDRRATDNEQFF.

CDR3 region: CASSLQGDGGYTF. The CDR3 DNA reads TGTGCCAGCAGCTTACAGGGGGATGGTGGCTACACCTTC. The gene calls are TRBV5-5 and TRBJ1-2; 8 bases fit TRBD1. Germline lookup yields CDR1 SGHKS and CDR2 YYEKEE (reference sequence). The V and J ends lost 2 bases and 7 bases, in that order; junction bases with no gene match: 4. The CDR3 extends over 13 amino acids.

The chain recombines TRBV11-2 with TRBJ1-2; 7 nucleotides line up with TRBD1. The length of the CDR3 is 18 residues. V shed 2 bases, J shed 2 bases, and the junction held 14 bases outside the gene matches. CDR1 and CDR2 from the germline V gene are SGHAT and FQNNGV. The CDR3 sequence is CASSLKRDRGPLNYGYTF. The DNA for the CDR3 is TGTGCCAGCAGCTTAAAAAGGGACAGAGGTCCCTTAAACTATGGCTACACCTTC.

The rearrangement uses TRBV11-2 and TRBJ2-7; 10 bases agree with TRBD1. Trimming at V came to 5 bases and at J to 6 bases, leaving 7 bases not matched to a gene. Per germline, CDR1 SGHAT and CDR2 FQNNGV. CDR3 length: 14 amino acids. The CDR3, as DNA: TGTGCCAGCAGCCGCCCTGGGACAGGGGCCGAGCAGTACTTC. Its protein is CASSRPGTGAEQYF.

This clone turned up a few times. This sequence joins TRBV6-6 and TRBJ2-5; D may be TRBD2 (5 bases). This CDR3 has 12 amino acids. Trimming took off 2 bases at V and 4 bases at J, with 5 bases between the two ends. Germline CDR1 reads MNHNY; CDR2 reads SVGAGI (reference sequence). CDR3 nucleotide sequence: TGTGCCAGCAGTTACGGGAGAGAGACCCAGTACTTC. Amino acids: CASSYGRETQYF.

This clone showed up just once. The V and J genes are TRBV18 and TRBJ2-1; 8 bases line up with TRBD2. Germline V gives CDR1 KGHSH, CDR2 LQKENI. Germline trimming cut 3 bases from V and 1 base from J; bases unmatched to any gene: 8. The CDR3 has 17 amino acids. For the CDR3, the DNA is TGTGCCAGCTCACCCAATAGCGGGACAAGATCCTACAATGAGCAGTTCTTC. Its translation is CASSPNSGTRSYNEQFF.

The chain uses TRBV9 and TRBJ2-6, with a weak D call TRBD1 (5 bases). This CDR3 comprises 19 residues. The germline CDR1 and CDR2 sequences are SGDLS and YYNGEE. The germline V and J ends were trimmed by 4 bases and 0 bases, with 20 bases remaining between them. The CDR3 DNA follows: TGTGCCAGCAGCCTCCAACCCAGGGTTCCAGCCTCTGGGGCCAACGTCCTGACTTTC. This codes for CASSLQPRVPASGANVLTF.